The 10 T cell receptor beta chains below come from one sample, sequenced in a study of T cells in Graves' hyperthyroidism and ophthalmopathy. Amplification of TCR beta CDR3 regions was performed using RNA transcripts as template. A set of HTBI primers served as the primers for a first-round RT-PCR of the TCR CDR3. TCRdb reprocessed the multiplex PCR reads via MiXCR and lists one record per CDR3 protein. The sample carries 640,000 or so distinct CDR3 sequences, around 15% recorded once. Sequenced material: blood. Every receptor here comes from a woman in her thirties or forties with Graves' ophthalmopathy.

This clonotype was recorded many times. In nucleotides, the CDR3 is TGTGCCAGCTTCGGACAGGCGAATACTGAAGCTTTCTTT. The encoded protein is CASFGQANTEAFF. The chain carries TRBV7-9 and TRBJ1-1; 7 nucleotides align to TRBD1. CDR1 is SEHNR, CDR2 FQNEAQ, per germline (reference sequence). The CDR3 is 13 amino acids. V lost 8 bases and J lost 5; bases outside the gene matches: 8.

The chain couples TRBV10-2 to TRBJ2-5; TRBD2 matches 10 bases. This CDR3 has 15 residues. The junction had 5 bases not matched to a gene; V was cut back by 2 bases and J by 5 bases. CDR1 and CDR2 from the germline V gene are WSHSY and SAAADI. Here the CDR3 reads CASSEAFSGGETQYF. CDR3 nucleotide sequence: TGCGCCAGCAGTGAGGCGTTTAGCGGGGGGGAGACCCAGTACTTC.

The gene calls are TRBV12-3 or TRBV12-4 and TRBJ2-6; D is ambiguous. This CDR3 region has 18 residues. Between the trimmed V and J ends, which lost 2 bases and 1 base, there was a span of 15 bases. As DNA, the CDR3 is TGTGCCAGCAGTTTATTTTACGGTTGGGTGTCTGGGGCCAACGTCCTGACTTTC. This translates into CASSLFYGWVSGANVLTF.

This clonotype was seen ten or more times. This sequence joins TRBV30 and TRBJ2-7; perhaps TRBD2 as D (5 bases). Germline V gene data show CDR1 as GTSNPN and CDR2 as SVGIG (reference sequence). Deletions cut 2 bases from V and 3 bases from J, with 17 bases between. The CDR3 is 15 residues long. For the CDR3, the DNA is TGTGCCTGGAGTTTGGGAGTCCTGAAGGGCTACGAGCAGTACTTC. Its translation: CAWSLGVLKGYEQYF.

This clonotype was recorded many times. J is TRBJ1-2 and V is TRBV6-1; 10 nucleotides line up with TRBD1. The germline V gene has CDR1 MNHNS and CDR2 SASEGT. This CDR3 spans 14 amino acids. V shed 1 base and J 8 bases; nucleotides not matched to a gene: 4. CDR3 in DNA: TGTGCCAGCAGTGAAGGGGGACAGGGGAACGGCTACACCTTC. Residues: CASSEGGQGNGYTF.

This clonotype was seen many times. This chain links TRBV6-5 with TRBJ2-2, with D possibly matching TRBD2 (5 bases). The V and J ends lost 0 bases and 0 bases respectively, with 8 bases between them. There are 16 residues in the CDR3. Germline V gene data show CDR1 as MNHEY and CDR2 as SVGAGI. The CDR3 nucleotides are TGTGCCAGCAGTTACTCTCCGGGATCGAACACCGGGGAGCTGTTTTTT. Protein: CASSYSPGSNTGELFF.

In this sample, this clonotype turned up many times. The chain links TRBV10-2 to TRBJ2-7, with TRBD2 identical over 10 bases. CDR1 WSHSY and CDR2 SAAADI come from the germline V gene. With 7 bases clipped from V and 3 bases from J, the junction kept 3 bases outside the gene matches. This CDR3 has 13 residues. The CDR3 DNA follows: TGCGCCAGCACCCCTAGCGGGAGCTACGAGCAGTACTTC. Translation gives CASTPSGSYEQYF.

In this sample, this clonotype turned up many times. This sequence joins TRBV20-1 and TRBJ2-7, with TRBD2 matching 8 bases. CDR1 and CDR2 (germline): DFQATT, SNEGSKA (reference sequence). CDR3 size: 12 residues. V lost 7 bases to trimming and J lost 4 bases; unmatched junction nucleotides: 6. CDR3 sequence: CSGGLDGYEQYF. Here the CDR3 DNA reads TGCAGTGGGGGACTAGACGGTTACGAGCAGTACTTC.

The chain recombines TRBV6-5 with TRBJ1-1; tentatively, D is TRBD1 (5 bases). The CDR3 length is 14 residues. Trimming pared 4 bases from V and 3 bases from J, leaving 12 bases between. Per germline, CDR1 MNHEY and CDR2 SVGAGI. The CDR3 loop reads CASSSGRGDTEAFF. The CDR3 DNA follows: TGTGCCAGCAGTTCAGGGCGAGGAGACACTGAAGCTTTCTTT.

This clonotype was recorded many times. DNA for the CDR3: TGTGCTAGTGGTTTGCCGACAGCGAGGGAGCAGTACTTC. Amino acids: CASGLPTAREQYF. The V and J genes are TRBV12-5 and TRBJ2-7, with D tentatively TRBD1 (5 bases). The CDR3 totals 13 residues. Trimming cost V 2 bases and J 7 bases, with 12 bases left between them. The germline V gene has CDR1 LGHNT and CDR2 FRNRAP.